This entry concerns a single TCR beta chain. This sample is drawn from a study of T cell changes during pregnancy in multiple sclerosis. Produced via immunoSEQ multiplex PCR; TCRdb's table is partial and in-frame only. Of roughly 42,000 clones listed, 80% to 95% are singletons. V dropped 2 bases and J dropped 0 bases, with 11 bases sitting between them. The V gene's germline CDR1 is SGHRS and CDR2 YFSETQ. The CDR3 has 16 amino acids. The clonotype was recovered from a female donor in good health, enrolled as a control in a pregnancy study. The chain has TRBV5-1 and TRBJ1-4; tentatively, D is TRBD1 (6 bases). Specimen: CD4+ T cells from peripheral blood mononuclear cells, collected in the second trimester of pregnancy. The CDR3 DNA reads as TGCGCCAGCAGCTTCCGCCAGGGGACAACTAATGAAAAACTGTTTTTT. It codes for CASSFRQGTTNEKLFF.